This is a list of T cell receptor beta chains from one sample in a study of cytomegalovirus exposure and HLA in healthy donors. Generated by immunoSEQ multiplex PCR, the TCRdb table keeps only in-frame clones and is missing some. The sample consists of some 180,000 clones, about 10% of them appearing once. Sample: PBMCs. The receptor source for this set is a woman aged 25-40 years in good health and CMV-seropositive. Both conserved end residues are part of each CDR3. D genes are given only for firm matches. Expanded clones are given a class, and other clones once, few, many or no size at all.

D gene	J gene	V gene	clone size	CDR3 DNA	CDR3 protein
.	TRBJ2-7	TRBV21-1	few	TGTGCCAGCAGCAAAATGAATTTAATAGGCGGGACAGGGGTTTACGAGCAGTACTTC	CASSKMNLIGGTGVYEQYF
.	TRBJ2-5	TRBV2	few	TGTGCCAGCAGTGAAGGCGGGTCCGGGACCCAGTACTTC	CASSEGGSGTQYF
.	TRBJ2-1	TRBV10-2	few	TGCGCCAGCGGATTTAGCGGTGGTTCCTACAATGAGCAGTTCTTC	CASGFSGGSYNEQFF
.	TRBJ2-1	TRBV6-5	.	TGTGCCAGCAGTTACAGTCGGGGAGCTTCCTACAATGAGCAGTTCTTC	CASSYSRGASYNEQFF
TRBD2	TRBJ2-3	TRBV4-2	.	TGTGCCAGCAGCCGGGGGGGGACTAGCGGTACAGATACGCAGTATTTT	CASSRGGTSGTDTQYF
.	TRBJ2-3	TRBV9	few	TGTGCCAGCAGCGTAGGGTTACGGAGCACAGATACGCAGTATTTT	CASSVGLRSTDTQYF
.	TRBJ2-7	TRBV2	few	TGTGCCAGCAGTGGCCAGGGCCCCTACGAGCAGTACTTC	CASSGQGPYEQYF
TRBD1	TRBJ2-1	TRBV7-9	.	TGTGCCAGCAGCCAGACAGGGGCCTTCAATCTTATCTACAATGAGCAGTTCTTC	CASSQTGAFNLIYNEQFF
.	TRBJ1-4	TRBV4-1	.	TGCGCCAGCAGCTCGTCCCAAGGGGCCCTTGCAACTAATGAAAAACTGTTTTTT	CASSSSQGALATNEKLFF
.	TRBJ2-7	TRBV27	.	TGTGCCAGCAGTTTAGGTGGGAGTAGCTACGAGCAGTACTTC	CASSLGGSSYEQYF
.	TRBJ1-2	TRBV7-8	.	TGTGCCAGCAGGGGTTCGGGGAGCTATGGCTACACCTTC	CASRGSGSYGYTF
.	TRBJ1-5	TRBV19	few	TGTGCCAGTAGTATACGGGGGGACGGCAATCAGCCCCAGCATTTT	CASSIRGDGNQPQHF
.	TRBJ2-1	TRBV27	.	TGTGCCAGCGTCAAAGGGACAAGCTCCTACAATGAGCAGTTCTTC	CASVKGTSSYNEQFF
.	TRBJ2-1	TRBV5-4	many	TGTGCCACCGACGGAACTACCTACAATGAGCAGTTCTTC	CATDGTTYNEQFF
.	TRBJ1-3	TRBV30	few	TGTGCCCTCAACGGGGACACCTCTGGAAACACCATATATTTT	CALNGDTSGNTIYF
.	TRBJ2-7	TRBV18	.	TGTGCCAGCTCACCACCCGGCAGCGCCTACGAGCAGTACTTC	CASSPPGSAYEQYF
.	TRBJ1-2	TRBV2	few	TGTGCCAGCAGTGCAGATCTCGGCGGTTATGGCTACACCTTC	CASSADLGGYGYTF
.	TRBJ2-2	TRBV7-2	few	TGTGCCAGCAGGCGGACTTTGGGCTTAAGCGGGGAGCTGTTTTTT	CASRRTLGLSGELFF
.	TRBJ2-7	TRBV5-1	few	TGCGCCAGCAGGTCCCAGGGGGGAGTTGCCTACGAGCAGTACTTC	CASRSQGGVAYEQYF
TRBD2	TRBJ2-1	TRBV10-3	.	TGTGCCATCAGTGATTCTACAGCGGGACTCAATGAGCAGTTCTTC	CAISDSTAGLNEQFF